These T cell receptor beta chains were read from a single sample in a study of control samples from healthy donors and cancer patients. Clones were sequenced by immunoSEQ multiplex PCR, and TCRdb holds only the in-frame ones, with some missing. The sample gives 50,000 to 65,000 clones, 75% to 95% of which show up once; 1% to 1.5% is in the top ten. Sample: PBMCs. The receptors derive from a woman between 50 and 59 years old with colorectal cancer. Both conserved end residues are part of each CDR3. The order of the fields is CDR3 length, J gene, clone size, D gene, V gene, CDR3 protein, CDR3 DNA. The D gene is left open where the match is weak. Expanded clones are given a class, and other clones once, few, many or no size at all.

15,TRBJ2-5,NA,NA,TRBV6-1,CASSEAMDLGETQYF,TGTGCCAGCAGTGAAGCGATGGATTTAGGAGAGACCCAGTACTTC
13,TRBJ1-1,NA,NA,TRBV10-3,CAISELEVTEAFF,TGTGCCATCAGTGAACTGGAGGTCACTGAAGCTTTCTTT
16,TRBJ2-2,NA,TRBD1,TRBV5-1,CASSSITGANTGELFF,TGCGCCAGCAGCTCCATCACAGGGGCGAACACCGGGGAGCTGTTTTTT
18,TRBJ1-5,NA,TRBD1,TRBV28,CASRISGTGGGSNQPQHF,TGTGCCAGCAGGATCTCAGGGACAGGGGGAGGTAGCAATCAGCCCCAGCATTTT
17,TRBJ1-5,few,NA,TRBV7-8,CASSLTPPTYSNQPQHF,TGTGCCAGCAGCTTAACTCCACCAACCTATAGCAATCAGCCCCAGCATTTT
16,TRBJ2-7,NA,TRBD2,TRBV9,CASSSGLASPRDEQYF,TGTGCCAGCAGCTCCGGACTAGCGTCACCCCGGGACGAGCAGTACTTC
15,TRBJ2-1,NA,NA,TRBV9,CASSVGTGTYNEQFF,TGTGCCAGCAGCGTGGGGACTGGTACCTACAATGAGCAGTTCTTC
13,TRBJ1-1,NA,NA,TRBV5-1,CASSLGPGTEAFF,TGCGCCAGCAGCTTAGGACCTGGCACTGAAGCTTTCTTT
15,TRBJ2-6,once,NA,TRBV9,CASSVVSSGANVLTF,TGTGCCAGCAGCGTTGTCAGCTCTGGGGCCAACGTCCTGACTTTC
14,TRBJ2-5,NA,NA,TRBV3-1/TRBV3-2,CASSQAGEGETQYF,TGTGCCAGCAGCCAAGCGGGAGAGGGGGAGACCCAGTACTTC
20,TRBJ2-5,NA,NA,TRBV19,CASSISSPLLYQGTQETQYF,TGTGCCAGTAGTATTAGTTCTCCTTTGTTGTACCAGGGGACCCAAGAGACCCAGTACTTC
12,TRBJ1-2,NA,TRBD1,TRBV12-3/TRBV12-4,CASSGQDYGYTF,TGTGCCAGCAGCGGACAGGACTATGGCTACACCTTC
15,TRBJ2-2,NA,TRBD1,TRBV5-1,CASSARTGEAGELFF,TGCGCCAGCAGCGCTCGGACAGGGGAGGCCGGGGAGCTGTTTTTT
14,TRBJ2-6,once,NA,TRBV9,CASSVGSGANVLTF,TGTGCCAGCAGCGTAGGCTCTGGGGCCAACGTCCTGACTTTC
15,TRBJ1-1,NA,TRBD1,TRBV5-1,CASSLWDRGRTEAFF,TGCGCCAGCAGCTTGTGGGATAGGGGGCGAACTGAAGCTTTCTTT